Below, 15 T cell receptor beta chains from the same sample are listed, as sequenced in a study of preoperative IRX-2 immunotherapy in early breast cancer. Treatment given: preoperative locoregional IRX-2 cytokine immunotherapy. Sequencing used immunoSEQ multiplex PCR; TCRdb keeps in-frame clones, though not all of them. The sample lists around 30,000 clones, about four fifths occurring once. Sequencing used lymph node tissue, obtained before IRX-2 immunotherapy. The receptors stem from a human donor with breast cancer.

This clone was recorded once. This rearrangement joins TRBV7-1 to TRBJ2-1, with 7 bases aligning to TRBD1. TRBV7-1 is designated an ORF whose function remains uncertain. After removal of 4 bases from V and 6 bases from J, the junction contained 9 bases not matched to a gene. This CDR3 comprises 15 residues. CDR3 DNA: TGTGCCAGCAGCTACAACAGGGGTCTCGGCAATGAGCAGTTCTTC. Residues: CASSYNRGLGNEQFF.

This clone was recorded only once. The genes are TRBV6-8 and TRBJ1-2; a possible D gene is TRBD1 (6 bases). Germline CDR1 MNHGY, CDR2 SAAAGT. CDR3 length: 13 residues. V lost 6 bases and J lost 3, with 11 bases in between. The CDR3 DNA reads TGTGCCAGCAGCCAGGGACAAGACTATGGCTACACCTTC. Its translation is CASSQGQDYGYTF.

This rearrangement joins TRBV5-1 to TRBJ2-1, with 10 bases identical to TRBD2. Germline lookup yields CDR1 SGHRS and CDR2 YFSETQ. The CDR3 totals 16 residues. With 2 bases clipped from V and 8 bases from J, the junction kept 10 bases outside the gene matches. CDR3: CASSLRTSGVGDEQFF. The CDR3 bases are TGCGCCAGCAGCTTACGTACTAGCGGGGTGGGCGATGAGCAGTTCTTC.

The V and J genes are TRBV10-1 and TRBJ2-2; TRBD2 aligns across 9 bases. Per the germline V gene, CDR1 is WNHNN and CDR2 is SYGVQD (reference sequence). V lost 3 bases and J lost 4; bases outside the gene matches: 6. The CDR3 is 16 amino acids. CDR3 coding DNA: TGCGCCAGCAGTGATAGGCGGGGGGGGACCACCGGGGAGCTGTTTTTT. Its protein product is CASSDRRGGTTGELFF.

This chain uses TRBV6-8 with TRBJ1-5; D call uncertain. V was clipped by 6 bases and J by 4 bases, with 13 bases between them. From germline, CDR1 is MNHGY and CDR2 SAAAGT. The CDR3 has 14 amino acids. As DNA, the CDR3 is TGTGCCAGCAGGATGGCAGGTGAAAATCAGCCCCAGCATTTT. Its translation: CASRMAGENQPQHF.

This rearrangement joins TRBV30 to TRBJ1-6, with 9 positions matching TRBD1. V was pared by 5 bases and J by 9 bases, with 8 bases of the junction left unmatched. This CDR3 has 14 amino acids. The V gene's germline CDR1 is GTSNPN and CDR2 SVGIG (reference sequence). The CDR3 DNA sequence: TGTGCCTGGCGAGCGGGACAGGGAGCTTCACCCCTCCACTTT. It specifies CAWRAGQGASPLHF.

V and J are TRBV28 and TRBJ2-3, with D possibly TRBD1 on 6 matching bases. The germline V gene encodes CDR1 MDHEN and CDR2 SYDVKM. The CDR3 totals 15 residues. The V gene lost 1 base and the J gene lost 5 bases, with 13 bases spanning the gap. CDR3 coding DNA: TGTGCCAGCAGTTTATCAGGGCAGGGGTTAGATACGCAGTATTTT. Its translation: CASSLSGQGLDTQYF.

V gene TRBV30 combines with J gene TRBJ1-2; no clear D. In germline, CDR1 is GTSNPN, CDR2 SVGIG (reference sequence). V was shortened by 8 bases and J by 7 bases, with 17 bases between the two germline ends. The CDR3 is made up of 12 amino acids. The CDR3 DNA sequence: TGTGCCCGAGTCTACCCGTTCGGTGGCTACACCTTC. Residues: CARVYPFGGYTF.

The chain carries TRBV30 and TRBJ1-6; 9 nucleotides match TRBD1. The CDR3 is 15 residues long. Germline CDR1 reads GTSNPN; CDR2 reads SVGIG (reference sequence). The junction had 7 bases not matched to a gene; V was cut back by 3 bases and J by 7 bases. The CDR3 is CAWSASGTGNSPLHF. CDR3 sequence (DNA): TGTGCCTGGAGCGCATCCGGGACAGGGAATTCACCCCTCCACTTT.

The chain carries TRBV7-1 and TRBJ1-2; the D gene is possibly TRBD1 (6 bases). TRBV7-1 is known as an ORF, though its function is uncertain. The CDR3 contains 13 residues. With 5 bases removed from V and 9 bases from J, the gap between germline ends came to 16 bases. The CDR3 DNA is TGTGCCAGCAGCCAATCTCCAGGGGTCCGCTACACCTTC. The encoded protein is CASSQSPGVRYTF.

V usage is TRBV6-8 and J usage is TRBJ1-5; D is perhaps TRBD1 (5 bases). Germline-derived CDR1 and CDR2 are MNHGY and SAAAGT. V was clipped by 6 bases and J by 1 base, with 16 bases between them. CDR3 size: 16 residues. CDR3 nucleotides: TGTGCCAGCAGGGACGCAACCCAGGGCAGCAATCAGCCCCAGCATTTT. Translation: CASRDATQGSNQPQHF.

The CDR3 loop is CAWEGKSGNTIYF. CDR3 DNA: TGTGCCTGGGAGGGGAAATCTGGAAACACCATATATTTT. V usage is TRBV30 and J usage is TRBJ1-3, with a possible D match to TRBD1 (5 bases). The CDR3 sequence is 13 residues long. Germline V gene sequence: CDR1 GTSNPN, CDR2 SVGIG (reference sequence). V shed 5 bases and J shed 1 base, with 9 bases lying between them.

The chain uses TRBV6-8 and TRBJ2-7; 7 bases map to TRBD2. The ends lost 2 bases at V and 1 base at J; junction bases unmatched: 2. This CDR3 region has 14 residues. CDR1 MNHGY and CDR2 SAAAGT come from the germline V gene. CDR3 in amino acids: CASSYRAGSYEQYF. In DNA, the CDR3 is TGTGCCAGCAGTTACAGAGCGGGGTCCTACGAGCAGTACTTC.

This clone occurred a few times. This chain uses TRBV6-8 with TRBJ1-1; 9 bases match TRBD1. The CDR3 runs 14 residues. The germline CDR1 and CDR2 sequences are MNHGY and SAAAGT. Unmatched junction bases numbered 11, after V lost 5 bases and J lost 10 bases. For the CDR3, the DNA is TGTGCCAGCAGTCCGGGACAGGGAAGGTTGTTAGCTTTCTTT. Translation: CASSPGQGRLLAFF.

This clone was counted a few times. The genes are TRBV11-3 and TRBJ2-3; 9 nucleotides match TRBD2. The germline gives CDR1 SGHNT, CDR2 YENEEA. This CDR3 region has 16 residues. The junction had 11 bases not matched to a gene; V was cut back by 5 bases and J by 5 bases. As DNA, the CDR3 is TGTGCCAGCAGCCCGGGACCGGGACTAGCACGAGATACGCAGTATTTT. Its protein is CASSPGPGLARDTQYF.